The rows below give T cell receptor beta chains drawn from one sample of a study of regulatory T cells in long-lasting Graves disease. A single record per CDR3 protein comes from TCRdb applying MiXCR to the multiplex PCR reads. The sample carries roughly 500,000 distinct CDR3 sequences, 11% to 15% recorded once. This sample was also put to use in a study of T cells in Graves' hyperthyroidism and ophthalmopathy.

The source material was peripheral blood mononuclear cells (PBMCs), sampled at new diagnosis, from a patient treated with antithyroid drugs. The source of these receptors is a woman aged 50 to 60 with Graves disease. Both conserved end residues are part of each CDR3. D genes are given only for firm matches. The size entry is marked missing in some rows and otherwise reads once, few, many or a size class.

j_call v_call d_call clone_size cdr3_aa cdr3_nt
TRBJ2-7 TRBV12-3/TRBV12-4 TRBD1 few CASSPTKGMTGGSYEQYF TGTGCCAGCAGCCCAACGAAGGGGATGACAGGGGGCTCCTACGAGCAGTACTTC
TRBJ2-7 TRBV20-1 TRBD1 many CSAREGQLSYEQYF TGCAGTGCTAGAGAGGGACAGCTCTCCTACGAGCAGTACTTC
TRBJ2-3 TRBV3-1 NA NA CASSRSILLLSTDTQYF TGTGCCAGCAGCCGATCAATCCTGCTTCTAAGCACAGATACGCAGTATTTT
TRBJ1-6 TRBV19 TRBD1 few CASSMWTGGNSPLHF TGTGCCAGTAGTATGTGGACAGGGGGTAATTCACCCCTCCACTTT
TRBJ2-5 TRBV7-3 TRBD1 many CASSLTGQVQETQYF TGTGCCAGCAGCTTAACGGGACAGGTTCAAGAGACCCAGTACTTC
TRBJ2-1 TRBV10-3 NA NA CATSEAAARPHEQFF TGTGCCACCAGTGAGGCGGCCGCCCGCCCTCATGAGCAGTTCTTC
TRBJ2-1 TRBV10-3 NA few CAISESTGYNEQFF TGTGCCATCAGTGAGTCGACTGGCTACAATGAGCAGTTCTTC
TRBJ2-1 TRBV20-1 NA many CSARDLAQSSYNEQFF TGCAGTGCTAGAGATCTTGCGCAGAGCTCCTACAATGAGCAGTTCTTC
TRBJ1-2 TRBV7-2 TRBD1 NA CASSFGTGLYGYTF TGTGCCAGCAGCTTTGGGACAGGCCTCTATGGCTACACCTTC
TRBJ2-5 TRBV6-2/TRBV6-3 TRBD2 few CASSYGLAGEQETQYF TGTGCCAGCAGTTACGGACTAGCGGGAGAGCAAGAGACCCAGTACTTC
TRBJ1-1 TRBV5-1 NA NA CASSLDWNTEAFF TGCGCCAGCAGCTTGGACTGGAACACTGAAGCTTTCTTT
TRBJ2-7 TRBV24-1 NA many CATSSDSPPYEQYF TGTGCCACCAGTTCGGACAGTCCCCCCTACGAGCAGTACTTC
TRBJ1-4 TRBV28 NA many CASSPTTNEKLFF TGTGCCAGCAGTCCTACAACTAATGAAAAACTGTTTTTT
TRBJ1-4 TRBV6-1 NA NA CASSGGAREKLFF TGTGCCAGCAGTGGAGGGGCTCGAGAAAAACTGTTTTTT
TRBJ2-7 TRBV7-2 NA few CASSLARGQAPPYEQYF TGTGCCAGCAGCTTAGCGCGAGGCCAGGCCCCCCCCTACGAGCAGTACTTC
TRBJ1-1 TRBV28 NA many CASSQRIGLREAFF TGTGCCAGCAGTCAAAGGATCGGGCTGCGTGAAGCTTTCTTT
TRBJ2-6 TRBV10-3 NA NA CAISGGWTTGANVLTF TGTGCCATCAGTGGTGGTTGGACAACTGGGGCCAACGTCCTGACTTTC
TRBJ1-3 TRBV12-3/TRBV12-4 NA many CASSSSQFSGNTIYF TGTGCCAGCAGTTCCTCACAGTTCTCTGGAAACACCATATATTTT
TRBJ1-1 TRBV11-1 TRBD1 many CASSLGLRDRASTTEAFF TGTGCCAGCAGCTTAGGGCTGCGGGACAGGGCATCGACCACTGAAGCTTTCTTT
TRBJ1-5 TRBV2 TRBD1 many CASSDRTGGDQPQHF TGTGCCAGCAGTGACCGGACAGGGGGCGATCAGCCCCAGCATTTT
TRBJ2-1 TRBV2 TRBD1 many CASSTPTGMSYNEQFF TGTGCCAGCAGTACGCCGACAGGGATGTCCTACAATGAGCAGTTCTTC
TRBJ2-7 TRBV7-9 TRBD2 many CASSWTSGSGTYEQYF TGTGCCAGCAGCTGGACTAGCGGGAGTGGGACCTACGAGCAGTACTTC
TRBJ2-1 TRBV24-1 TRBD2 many CATSDRGQGLAGGSYNEQFF TGTGCCACCAGTGACCGGGGACAGGGTTTAGCGGGAGGGAGCTACAATGAGCAGTTCTTC
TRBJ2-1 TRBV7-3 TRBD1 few CASSLWDSEFNEQFF TGTGCCAGCAGCTTATGGGACAGCGAATTCAATGAGCAGTTCTTC
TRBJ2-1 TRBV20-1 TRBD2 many CSVRTLAGVGEQFF TGCAGTGTTAGAACCCTAGCGGGAGTGGGTGAGCAGTTCTTC
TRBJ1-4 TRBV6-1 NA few CASSEPGHEKLFF TGTGCCAGCAGTGAACCGGGGCATGAAAAACTGTTTTTT
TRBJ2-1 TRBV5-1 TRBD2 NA CASSLEPSGSNLEQFF TGCGCCAGCAGCTTGGAACCTAGCGGGAGTAATCTTGAGCAGTTCTTC
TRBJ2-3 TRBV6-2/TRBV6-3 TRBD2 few CASSDPGLAYDTQYF TGTGCCAGCAGTGACCCGGGACTAGCGTATGATACGCAGTATTTT
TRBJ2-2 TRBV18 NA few CASSPPMQGPGELFF TGTGCCAGCTCACCACCGATGCAGGGCCCCGGGGAGCTGTTTTTT
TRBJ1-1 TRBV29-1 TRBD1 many CSVEDPDRDNTEAFF TGCAGCGTTGAAGATCCGGACAGGGATAACACTGAAGCTTTCTTT
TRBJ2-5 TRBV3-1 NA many CASSQDTVRWSQETQYF TGTGCCAGCAGCCAAGACACCGTCCGGTGGAGCCAAGAGACCCAGTACTTC
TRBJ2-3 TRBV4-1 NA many CASSQGGGSGNTDTQYF TGCGCCAGCAGCCAAGGGGGTGGGAGCGGCAACACAGATACGCAGTATTTT
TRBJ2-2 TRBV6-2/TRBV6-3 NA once CASLGQANTGELFF TGTGCCAGCCTCGGGCAGGCGAACACCGGGGAGCTGTTTTTT
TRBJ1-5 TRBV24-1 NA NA CGTSDTIGQPQHF TGTGGCACCAGTGACACTATTGGACAGCCCCAGCATTTT
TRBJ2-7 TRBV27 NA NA CASSFRETRAKQYF TGTGCCAGCAGTTTTAGAGAAACGCGGGCTAAGCAGTACTTC